Sequencing of this T cell receptor (beta chain) was carried out in a study of CD8 T cells in Susac syndrome. As to this clonotype: No antigen is known for it.

Sequencing of TCR beta drew on CD8+ and CD4+ T cells from blood. RNA totalling roughly 0.5 to 1 ug underwent reverse transcription with random hexamers. The method of amplification for TCR beta CDR3 was immunoSEQ multiplex PCR, covering 54 Vbeta and 13 Jbeta. From the immunoSEQ multiplex PCR reads, TCRdb called clonotypes with MiXCR, one entry per CDR3 protein. The data hold roughly 84,000 distinct CDR3 sequences, with approximately 96% observed a single time. Study results and limitations: Susac CD8+ clonal expansion peaked in TEMRA cells and active patients.

Trimming removed 6 bases from V and 4 bases from J, with 4 bases in between. The CDR3 contains 11 residues. Looked up from germline, CDR1 is MNHEY and CDR2 is SMNVEV (reference sequence). The chain is built from TRBV27 and TRBJ2-1; D is unclear. The receptor comes from a human donor with Susac syndrome. Sequencing input: CD8+ T cells from PBMCs. The CDR3 here is CASRGYNEQFF. In DNA, the CDR3 is TGTGCCAGCAGGGGTTACAATGAGCAGTTCTTC.